The present T cell receptor (beta chain) was sequenced within a study of blood T cells in healthy people across ages. Together with a sample-barcoded 5' primer, a J-beta primer mix was included in a second PCR lasting about 7 to 11 cycles. TCRdb re-called the 5' RACE reads through MiXCR, storing one row per CDR3 protein. The sample includes under 2,000,000 distinct CDR3 sequences, around 50% seen only once; the top ten take about 2.1%. In its sample, this clonotype was seen a few times. Germline loops: CDR1 MNHEY, CDR2 SVGEGT. The V gene end was trimmed by 5 bases and the J gene end by 1 base; junction bases not matched to a gene: 8. This CDR3 region has 16 residues. Total RNA amounts of at least 6 micrograms were extracted per sample.

The sequence was obtained from a woman between 35 and 50 years old in good health. What was sequenced was blood. The chain couples TRBV6-2 or TRBV6-3 to TRBJ1-5, with 7 bases lining up with TRBD1. The CDR3 protein is CASSRTGTLSNQPQHF. Written as DNA, the CDR3 is TGTGCCAGCAGTCGGACAGGTACTTTGAGCAATCAGCCCCAGCATTTT.